The 24 T cell receptor beta chains below come from one sample, sequenced in a study of early T cells in non-severe SARS-CoV-2 infection. TCRdb passed the 5' RACE reads through MiXCR, listing each CDR3 protein once. The table records roughly 65,000 distinct CDR3 sequences, approximately 10% of them present only once. The specimen was whole blood. These receptors were obtained from an adult who was a healthcare worker with PCR-confirmed SARS-CoV-2 infection or an uninfected control (not recorded which).

This clonotype was observed at least ten times. The genes are TRBV19 and TRBJ2-1; 8 bases agree with TRBD2. V shed 1 base, J shed 7 bases, and the junction held 6 bases outside the gene matches. The CDR3 extends over 15 amino acids. Germline-derived CDR1 and CDR2 are LNHDA and SQIVND (reference sequence). DNA for the CDR3: TGTGCCAGTAGTATAGCCGGGAGGGCCGCAAATGAGCAGTTCTTC. It encodes CASSIAGRAANEQFF.

V gene TRBV11-2 combines with J gene TRBJ2-7, with D tentatively TRBD1 or TRBD2 (5 bases each). This CDR3 has 14 residues. Germline V CDR1 and CDR2: SGHAT, FQNNGV. V dropped 1 base and J dropped 2 bases, with 9 bases sitting between them. This chain's CDR3 is CASSLGQTTYEQYF. The CDR3 DNA reads as TGTGCCAGCAGCTTAGGACAGACTACCTACGAGCAGTACTTC.

The chain employs TRBV7-2 and TRBJ2-7, with 14 bases aligning to TRBD2. The CDR3 consists of 14 residues. Germline CDR1 reads SGHTA; CDR2 reads FQGNSA. V lost 6 bases and J lost 13; bases outside the gene matches: 11. CDR3 DNA: TGTGCCAGCAGGCACCCTGGGACTAGCGGGAGCCTTTACTTC. This sequence encodes CASRHPGTSGSLYF.

V is TRBV7-2 and J is TRBJ2-5; 9 positions agree with TRBD1. Germline V lookup: CDR1 SGHTA, CDR2 FQGNSA. This CDR3 spans 14 amino acids. J gave up 3 bases and V 7 bases, and 6 bases lay outside the gene matches. For the CDR3, the DNA is TGTGCCAGCAACCGGGACAGGGCGGAAGAGACCCAGTACTTC. This encodes CASNRDRAEETQYF. Full variable domain (missing parts from reference TRBV7-2 and TRBJ2-5): GAGVSQSPSNKVTEKGKDVELRCDPISGHTALYWYRQSLGQGLEFLIYFQGNSAPDKSGLPSDRFSAERTGGSVSTLTIQRTQQEDSAVYLCASNRDRAEETQYFGPGTRLLVL.

The DNA of the CDR3 is TGTGCCAGCAGCCCCGGACTAGCGGGAGTGAGGGAGACCCAGTACTTC. It yields the protein CASSPGLAGVRETQYF. The V gene is TRBV7-9, the J gene TRBJ2-5, with 13 positions matching TRBD2. The CDR3 is 16 residues long. The ends lost 5 bases at V and 5 bases at J; junction bases unmatched: 8. Per the germline V gene, CDR1 is SEHNR and CDR2 is FQNEAQ (reference sequence).

This clonotype appeared a few times. The gene calls are TRBV5-4 and TRBJ2-5, with D possibly matching TRBD2 (5 bases). The ends were cut back, 2 bases at V and 0 bases at J, with 11 bases in the middle. This CDR3 contains 15 residues. The germline gives CDR1 SGHNT, CDR2 YYREEE (reference sequence). The CDR3 region is CASSLGAANQETQYF. CDR3 sequence (DNA): TGTGCCAGCAGCTTAGGAGCGGCCAACCAAGAGACCCAGTACTTC. Combining the CDR3 with reference TRBV5-4 and TRBJ2-5 gives the whole variable domain ETGVTQSPTHLIKTRGQQVTLRCSSQSGHNTVSWYQQALGQGPQFIFQYYREEENGRGNFPPRFSGLQFPNYSSELNVNALELDDSALYLCASSLGAANQETQYFGPGTRLLVL.

For this clonotype: A much larger clone lies one base from this, so it may be a read error. Likely a read error: the CDR3 ends without its conserved phenylalanine or tryptophan. This chain joins TRBV11-3 and TRBJ2-3; 12 positions agree with TRBD2. The junction had 4 bases not matched to a gene; V was cut back by 4 bases and J by 2 bases. Germline V CDR1 and CDR2: SGHNT, YENEEA. The CDR3 is 16 residues long. The CDR3 sequence is CASSSGTSGYTDTQYL. CDR3 DNA: TGTGCCAGCAGCTCCGGGACTAGCGGGTACACAGATACGCAGTATTTG.

This chain connects TRBV12-3 or TRBV12-4 to TRBJ2-1; D unclear. The CDR3 extends over 15 amino acids. V was cut by 6 bases and J by 9 bases, with 21 bases left in between. In nucleotides, the CDR3 is TGTGCCAGCAGCTCACCGGACGGGTATATTGCTGAGCAGTTCTTC. Translated: CASSSPDGYIAEQFF.

The table lists this clonotype with a few counts. The genes are TRBV5-5 and TRBJ2-2; D is perhaps TRBD1 (6 bases). CDR1 and CDR2 (germline): SGHKS, YYEKEE (reference sequence). The V gene lost 4 bases and the J gene lost 0 bases, with 13 bases spanning the gap. The CDR3 consists of 16 residues. The CDR3, as DNA: TGTGCCAGCAGCCGAGAACAGGGTACGAACACCGGGGAGCTGTTTTTT. This codes for CASSREQGTNTGELFF.

There are many counts of this clonotype. The chain uses TRBV9 and TRBJ2-1, with D maybe TRBD2 (7 bases). The CDR3 extends over 14 amino acids. V lost 0 bases and J 8 bases, leaving 12 bases between the germline ends. Germline assignment: CDR1 SGDLS and CDR2 YYNGEE. As DNA, the CDR3 is TGTGCCAGCAGCGTAGCGGTAGGGGGGGATGAGCAGTTCTTC. It is translated as CASSVAVGGDEQFF.

This clonotype has a count of ten or more. This rearrangement joins TRBV20-1 to TRBJ2-1; 7 bases align to TRBD2. CDR3 length: 15 amino acids. CDR1 is DFQATT and CDR2 is SNEGSKA in the germline V gene (reference sequence). V was clipped by 3 bases and J by 5 bases; unmatched bases: 10. CDR3 sequence reads: CSARAPGLSHNEQFF. The CDR3 coding sequence is TGCAGTGCTAGGGCCCCGGGACTATCCCACAATGAGCAGTTCTTC.

This clonotype was detected ten times or more. The rearrangement uses TRBV9 and TRBJ2-1; D gene ambiguous. CDR3 length: 12 amino acids. Germline-derived CDR1 and CDR2 are SGDLS and YYNGEE. V lost 4 bases to trimming and J lost 9 bases, with 11 bases between them. This chain's CDR3 is CASSSLGPEQFF. CDR3 DNA: TGTGCCAGCAGCTCGCTAGGTCCTGAGCAGTTCTTC. Complete variable domain (other parts from reference TRBV9 and TRBJ2-1): DSGVTQTPKHLITATGQRVTLRCSPRSGDLSVYWYQQSLDQGLQFLIQYYNGEERAKGNILERFSAQQFPDLHSELNLSSLELGDSALYFCASSSLGPEQFFGPGTRLTVL.

This clonotype is termed medium-sized (0.01 to 0.1%). The chain recombines TRBV7-6 with TRBJ2-3; 16 positions agree with TRBD2. Per germline, CDR1 SGHVS and CDR2 FNYEAQ. CDR3 length: 18 residues. V lost 5 bases to trimming and J lost 8 bases; unmatched junction nucleotides: 13. The CDR3 spells CASSKTAAGTSGRGTQYF. As DNA, the CDR3 is TGTGCCAGCAGCAAGACAGCCGCCGGGACTAGCGGGAGGGGTACGCAGTATTTT.

This clonotype was seen a handful of times. The V gene is TRBV29-1, the J gene TRBJ2-1; 13 bases are a match to TRBD2. Trimming at V came to 3 bases and at J to 7 bases, leaving 12 bases not matched to a gene. Germline V CDR1 and CDR2: SQVTM, ANQGSEA. This CDR3 has 17 residues. CDR3 bases: TGCAGCGTTGAGGGGGCCTCCGGGACTAGCGGGATTAATGAGCAGTTCTTC. Encoded protein: CSVEGASGTSGINEQFF.

With respect to this clonotype: One end of the junction does not line up with germline, which may come from a read error. The chain employs TRBV6-1 and TRBJ1-2, with D perhaps matching TRBD1 (5 bases). This CDR3 spans 15 amino acids. Germline V gene data show CDR1 as MNHNS and CDR2 as SASEGT. The CDR3 is CATSPGRQLNHGYTF. The CDR3 DNA is TGTGCCACCTCTCCCGGAAGACAGCTTAACCATGGCTACACCTTC.

This clonotype occurred many times. CDR3 in amino acids: CASPGGLETQYF. DNA for the CDR3: TGTGCCAGCCCGGGAGGGTTGGAGACCCAGTACTTC. The rearrangement uses TRBV27 and TRBJ2-5, with TRBD2 matching over 8 bases. V lost 8 bases, J lost 5 bases, and 4 bases stayed unmatched. The CDR3 is 12 amino acids. Germline V gene lookup returns CDR1 MNHEY and CDR2 SMNVEV (reference sequence).

This clonotype was recorded a few times. The rearrangement uses TRBV10-2 and TRBJ2-7; D possibly corresponds to TRBD2 (5 bases). Germline V CDR1 and CDR2: WSHSY, SAAADI. V lost 0 bases and J 4 bases, leaving 7 bases between the germline ends. The length of the CDR3 is 13 residues. This CDR3 reads CASSESTSYEQYF. Written as DNA, the CDR3 is TGCGCCAGCAGTGAGTCCACTAGTTACGAGCAGTACTTC.

This clonotype has a count of ten or more. The chain is built from TRBV7-9 and TRBJ2-4, with D possibly TRBD1 on 5 matching bases. V was cut by 5 bases and J by 5 bases, with 13 bases left in between. This CDR3 has 14 residues. Germline CDR1 is SEHNR and CDR2 is FQNEAQ (reference sequence). CDR3 protein: CASSVQGYQNIQYF. The CDR3 DNA sequence: TGTGCCAGCAGCGTGCAGGGTTATCAAAACATTCAGTACTTC.

In its sample, this clonotype was seen a few times. The chain combines TRBV18 with TRBJ2-5; 8 bases are shared with TRBD2. The CDR3 extends over 13 amino acids. The trim removed 4 bases at V and 4 bases at J, leaving 2 bases unmatched. CDR1 is KGHSH, CDR2 LQKENI, per germline. The CDR3 DNA is TGTGCCAGCTCACGAGCGGGAGTAGAGACCCAGTACTTC. Residues: CASSRAGVETQYF.

The chain employs TRBV18 and TRBJ2-3; D may match TRBD1 or TRBD2 (5 bases each). With 3 bases removed from V and 0 bases from J, the gap between germline ends came to 19 bases. The CDR3 extends over 18 amino acids. Germline assignment: CDR1 KGHSH and CDR2 LQKENI. CDR3 sequence: CASSPIMTADLSTDTQYF. The CDR3 nucleotides are TGTGCCAGCTCACCCATTATGACAGCGGACTTAAGCACAGATACGCAGTATTTT.

This clonotype came up a few times. The chain uses TRBV2 and TRBJ2-7; 8 nucleotides line up with TRBD2. Germline-derived CDR1 and CDR2 are SNHLY and FYNNEI. V shed 7 bases, J shed 7 bases, and the junction held 15 bases outside the gene matches. The CDR3 totals 15 residues. The CDR3 here is CASKRSTSGLLEQYF. Written as DNA, the CDR3 is TGTGCCAGCAAAAGGAGTACTAGCGGCCTACTAGAGCAGTACTTC. The variable domain in full, with the rest retrieved from reference TRBV2 and TRBJ2-7, is EPEVTQTPSHQVTQMGQEVILRCVPISNHLYFYWYRQILGQKVEFLVSFYNNEISEKSEIFDDQFSVERPDGSNFTLKIRSTKLEDSAMYFCASKRSTSGLLEQYFGPGTRLTVT.

V and J are TRBV3-1 and TRBJ1-2; TRBD1 matches at 8 bases. CDR3 length equals 17 residues. With 1 base clipped from V and 8 bases from J, the junction kept 15 bases outside the gene matches. The germline gives CDR1 LGHDT, CDR2 YNNKEL (reference sequence). The CDR3 DNA reads TGTGCCAGCAGCCAAGCAGGGGGCGACGGAATTCGGAGGGGCTACACCTTC. As protein: CASSQAGGDGIRRGYTF. The entire variable domain, with the rest obtained from reference TRBV3-1 and TRBJ1-2, is as follows: DTAVSQTPKYLVTQMGNDKSIKCEQNLGHDTMYWYKQDSKKFLKIMFSYNNKELIINETVPNRFSPKSPDKAHLNLHINSLELGDSAVYFCASSQAGGDGIRRGYTFGSGTRLTVV.

This chain links TRBV20-1 with TRBJ2-1; D is ambiguous. The ends were cut back, 0 bases at V and 8 bases at J, with 8 bases in the middle. The CDR3 totals 12 residues. Germline V gives CDR1 DFQATT, CDR2 SNEGSKA (reference sequence). CDR3 amino acids: CSARDRVHEQFF. CDR3 bases: TGCAGTGCTAGAGATCGAGTACATGAGCAGTTCTTC.

This CDR3 is CASSSGQGGQPQHF. CDR3 nucleotide sequence: TGCGCCAGCAGCTCCGGACAGGGAGGTCAGCCCCAGCATTTT. The V and J genes are TRBV5-1 and TRBJ1-5; 8 bases match TRBD1. V gave up 3 bases and J gave up 6 bases; unmatched junction bases: 5. Per germline, CDR1 SGHRS and CDR2 YFSETQ. This CDR3 contains 14 residues.